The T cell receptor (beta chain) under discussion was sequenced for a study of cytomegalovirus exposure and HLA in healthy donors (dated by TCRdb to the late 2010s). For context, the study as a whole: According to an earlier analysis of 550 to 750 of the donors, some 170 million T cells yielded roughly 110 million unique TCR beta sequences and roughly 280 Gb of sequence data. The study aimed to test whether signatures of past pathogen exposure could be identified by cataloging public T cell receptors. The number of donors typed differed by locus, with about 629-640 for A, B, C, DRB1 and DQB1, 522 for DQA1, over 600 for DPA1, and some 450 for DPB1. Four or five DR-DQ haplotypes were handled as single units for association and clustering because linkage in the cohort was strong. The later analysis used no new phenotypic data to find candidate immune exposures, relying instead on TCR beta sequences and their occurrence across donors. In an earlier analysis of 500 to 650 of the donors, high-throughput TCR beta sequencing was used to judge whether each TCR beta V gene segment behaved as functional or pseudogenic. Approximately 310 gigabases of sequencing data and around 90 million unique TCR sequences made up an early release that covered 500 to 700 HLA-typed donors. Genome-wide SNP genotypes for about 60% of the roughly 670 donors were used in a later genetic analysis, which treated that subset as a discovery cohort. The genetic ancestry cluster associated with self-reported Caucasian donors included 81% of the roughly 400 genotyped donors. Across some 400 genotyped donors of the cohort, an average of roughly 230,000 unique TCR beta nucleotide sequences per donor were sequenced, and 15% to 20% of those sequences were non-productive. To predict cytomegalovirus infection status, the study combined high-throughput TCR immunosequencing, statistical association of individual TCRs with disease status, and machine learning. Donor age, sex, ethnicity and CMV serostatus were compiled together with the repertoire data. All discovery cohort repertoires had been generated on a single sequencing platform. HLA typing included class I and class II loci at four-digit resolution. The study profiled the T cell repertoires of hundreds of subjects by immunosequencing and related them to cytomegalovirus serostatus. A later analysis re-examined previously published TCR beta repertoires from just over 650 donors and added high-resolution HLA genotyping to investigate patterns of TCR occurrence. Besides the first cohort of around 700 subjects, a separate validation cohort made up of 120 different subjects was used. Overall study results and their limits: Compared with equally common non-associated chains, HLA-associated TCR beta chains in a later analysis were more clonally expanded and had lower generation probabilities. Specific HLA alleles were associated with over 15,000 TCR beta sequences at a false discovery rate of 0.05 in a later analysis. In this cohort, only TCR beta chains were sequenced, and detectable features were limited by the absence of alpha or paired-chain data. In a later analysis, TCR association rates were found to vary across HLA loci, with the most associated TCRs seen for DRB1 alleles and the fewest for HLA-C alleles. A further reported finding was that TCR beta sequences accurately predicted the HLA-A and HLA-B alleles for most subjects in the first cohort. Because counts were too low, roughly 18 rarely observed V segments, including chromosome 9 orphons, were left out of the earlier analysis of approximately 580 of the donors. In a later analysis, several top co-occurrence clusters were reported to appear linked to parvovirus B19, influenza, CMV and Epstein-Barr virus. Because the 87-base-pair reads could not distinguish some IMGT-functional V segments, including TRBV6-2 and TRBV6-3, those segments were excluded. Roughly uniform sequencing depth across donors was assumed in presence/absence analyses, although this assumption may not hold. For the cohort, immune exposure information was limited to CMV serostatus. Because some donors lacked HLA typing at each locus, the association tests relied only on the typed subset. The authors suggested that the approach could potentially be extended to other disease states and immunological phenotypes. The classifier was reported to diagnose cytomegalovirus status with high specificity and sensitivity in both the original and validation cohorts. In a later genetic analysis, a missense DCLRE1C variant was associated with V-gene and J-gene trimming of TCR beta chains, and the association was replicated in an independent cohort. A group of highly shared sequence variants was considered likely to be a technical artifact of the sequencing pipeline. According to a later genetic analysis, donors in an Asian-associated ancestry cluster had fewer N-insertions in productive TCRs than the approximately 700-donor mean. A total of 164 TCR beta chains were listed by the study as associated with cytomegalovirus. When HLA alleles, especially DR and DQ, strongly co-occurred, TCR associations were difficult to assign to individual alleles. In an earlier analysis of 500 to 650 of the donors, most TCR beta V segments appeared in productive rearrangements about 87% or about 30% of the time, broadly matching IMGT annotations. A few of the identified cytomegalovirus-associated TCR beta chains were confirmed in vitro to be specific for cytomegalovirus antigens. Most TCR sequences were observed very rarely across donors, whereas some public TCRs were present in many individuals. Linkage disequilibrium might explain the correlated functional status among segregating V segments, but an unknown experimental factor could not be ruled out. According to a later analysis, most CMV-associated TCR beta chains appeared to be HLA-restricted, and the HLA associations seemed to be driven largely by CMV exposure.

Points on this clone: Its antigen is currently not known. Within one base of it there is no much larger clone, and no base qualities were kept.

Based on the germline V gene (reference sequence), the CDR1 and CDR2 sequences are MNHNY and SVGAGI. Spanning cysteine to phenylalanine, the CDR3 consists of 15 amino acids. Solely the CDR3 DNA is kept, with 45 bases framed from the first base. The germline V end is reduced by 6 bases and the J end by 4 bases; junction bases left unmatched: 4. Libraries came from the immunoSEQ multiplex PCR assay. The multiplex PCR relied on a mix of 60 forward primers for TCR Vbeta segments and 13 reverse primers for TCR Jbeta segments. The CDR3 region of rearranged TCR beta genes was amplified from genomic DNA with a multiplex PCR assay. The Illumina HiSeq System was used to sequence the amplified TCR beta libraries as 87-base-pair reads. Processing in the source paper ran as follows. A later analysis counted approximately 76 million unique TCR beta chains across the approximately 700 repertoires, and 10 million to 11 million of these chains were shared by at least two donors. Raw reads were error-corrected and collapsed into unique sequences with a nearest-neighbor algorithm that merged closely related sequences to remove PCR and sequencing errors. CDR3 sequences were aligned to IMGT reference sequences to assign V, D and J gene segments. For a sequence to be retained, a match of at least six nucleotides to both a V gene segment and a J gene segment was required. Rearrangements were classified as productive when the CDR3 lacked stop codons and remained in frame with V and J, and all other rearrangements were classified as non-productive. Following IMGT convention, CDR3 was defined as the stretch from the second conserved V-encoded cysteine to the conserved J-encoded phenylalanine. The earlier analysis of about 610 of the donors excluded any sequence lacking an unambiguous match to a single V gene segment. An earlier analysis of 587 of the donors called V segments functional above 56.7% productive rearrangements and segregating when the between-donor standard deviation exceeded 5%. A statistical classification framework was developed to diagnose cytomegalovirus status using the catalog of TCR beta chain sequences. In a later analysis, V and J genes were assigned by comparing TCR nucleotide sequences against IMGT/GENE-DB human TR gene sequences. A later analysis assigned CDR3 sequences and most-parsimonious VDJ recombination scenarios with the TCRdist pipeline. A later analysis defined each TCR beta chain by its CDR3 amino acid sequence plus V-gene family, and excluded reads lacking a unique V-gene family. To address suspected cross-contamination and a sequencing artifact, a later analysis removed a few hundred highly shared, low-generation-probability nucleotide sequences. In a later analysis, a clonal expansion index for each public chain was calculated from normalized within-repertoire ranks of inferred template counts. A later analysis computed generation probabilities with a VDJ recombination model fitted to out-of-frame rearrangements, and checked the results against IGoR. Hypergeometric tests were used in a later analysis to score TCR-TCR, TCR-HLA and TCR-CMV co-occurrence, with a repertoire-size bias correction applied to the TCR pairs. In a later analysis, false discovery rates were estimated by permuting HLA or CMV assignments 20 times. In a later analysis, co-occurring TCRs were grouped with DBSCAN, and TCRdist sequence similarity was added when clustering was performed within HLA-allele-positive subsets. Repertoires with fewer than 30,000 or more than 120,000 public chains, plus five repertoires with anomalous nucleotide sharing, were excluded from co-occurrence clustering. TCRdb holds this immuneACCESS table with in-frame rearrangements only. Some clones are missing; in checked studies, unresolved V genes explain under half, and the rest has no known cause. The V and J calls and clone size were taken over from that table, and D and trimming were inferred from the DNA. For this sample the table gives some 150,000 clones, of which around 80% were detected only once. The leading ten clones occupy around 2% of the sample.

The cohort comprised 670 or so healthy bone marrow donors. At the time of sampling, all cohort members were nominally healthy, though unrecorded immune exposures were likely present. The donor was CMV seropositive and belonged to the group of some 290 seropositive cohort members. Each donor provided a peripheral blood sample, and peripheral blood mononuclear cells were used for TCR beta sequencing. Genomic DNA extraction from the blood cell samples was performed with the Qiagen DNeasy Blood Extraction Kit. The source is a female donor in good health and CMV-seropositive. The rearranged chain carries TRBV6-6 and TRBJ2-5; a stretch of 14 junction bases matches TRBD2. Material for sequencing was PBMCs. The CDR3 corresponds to CASRSGLAGGETQYF. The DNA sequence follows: TGTGCCAGCAGATCCGGACTAGCGGGAGGAGAGACCCAGTACTTC.